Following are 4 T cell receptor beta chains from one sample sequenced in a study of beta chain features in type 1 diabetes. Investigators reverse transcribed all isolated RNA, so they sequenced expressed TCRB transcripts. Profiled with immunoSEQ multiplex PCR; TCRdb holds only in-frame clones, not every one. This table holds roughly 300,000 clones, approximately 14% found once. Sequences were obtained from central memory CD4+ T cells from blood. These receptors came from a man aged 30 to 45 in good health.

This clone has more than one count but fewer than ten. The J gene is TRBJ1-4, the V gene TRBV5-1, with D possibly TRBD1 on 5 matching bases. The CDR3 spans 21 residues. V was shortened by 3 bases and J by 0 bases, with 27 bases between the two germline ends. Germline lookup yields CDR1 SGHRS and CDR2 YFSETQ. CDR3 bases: TGCGCCAGCAGCTCGAACTCAGTTTACCGGGACGGGACTGCAACTAATGAAAAACTGTTTTTT. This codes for CASSSNSVYRDGTATNEKLFF.

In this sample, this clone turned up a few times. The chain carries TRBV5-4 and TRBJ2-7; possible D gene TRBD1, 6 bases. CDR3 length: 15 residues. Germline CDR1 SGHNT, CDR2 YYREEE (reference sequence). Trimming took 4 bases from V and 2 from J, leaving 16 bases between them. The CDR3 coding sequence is TGTGCCAGCAGCCCACAGGGCCTCCCCACCTACGAGCAGTACGTC. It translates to CASSPQGLPTYEQYV.

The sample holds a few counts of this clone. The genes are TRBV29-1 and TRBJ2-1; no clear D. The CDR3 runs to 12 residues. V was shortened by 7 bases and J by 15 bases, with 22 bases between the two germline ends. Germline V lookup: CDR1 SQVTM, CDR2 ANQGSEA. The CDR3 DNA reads TGCAGCGCTAACGACCCAGCCACACCCGCGTTCTTC. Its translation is CSANDPATPAFF.

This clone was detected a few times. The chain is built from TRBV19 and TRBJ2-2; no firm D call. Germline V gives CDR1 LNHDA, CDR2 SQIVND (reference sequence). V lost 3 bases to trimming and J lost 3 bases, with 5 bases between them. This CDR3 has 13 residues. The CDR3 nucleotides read TGTGCCAGTAGTATCGAGTACACCGGGGAGCTGTTTTTT. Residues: CASSIEYTGELFF.